What follows are 20 T cell receptor beta chains derived from one specimen sequenced in a study of human T cells and chemical hapten exposure. Time point reported: patch test 3, about 24 weeks after DPC sensitization. Specified treatment: therapeutic diphenylcyclopropenone sensitization with weekly scalp DPC. MiXCR, applied by TCRdb to the RACE reads, yields one record per CDR3 protein. The sample yields tens of thousands of distinct CDR3 sequences, about a tenth seen once. Sequenced material: whole blood, taken in connection with sensitization to the hapten diphenylcyclopropenone (DPC). The source of these receptors is a woman between 45 and 65 years old with alopecia areata. Some clones in this sample may be carry-over from other donors' samples.

The table lists this clonotype with many counts. The chain recombines TRBV25-1 with TRBJ2-3; D is possibly TRBD1 (5 bases). CDR1 and CDR2 from the germline V gene are MGHDK and SYGVNS. Trimming pared 2 bases from V and 4 bases from J, leaving 13 bases between. The CDR3 length is 15 residues. DNA for the CDR3: TGTGCCAGCAGTGAAGGCCAGGGCGGATCAGATACGCAGTATTTT. Amino acids: CASSEGQGGSDTQYF.

This clonotype was counted a few times. Written as DNA, the CDR3 is TGCAGCGTTTCGGTTTCCTCTGGGGCCAACGTCCTGACTTTC. It specifies CSVSVSSGANVLTF. The V gene is TRBV29-1, the J gene TRBJ2-6; D gene uncertain. CDR1 and CDR2 from the germline V gene are SQVTM and ANQGSEA. V was cut by 5 bases and J by 0 bases, with 8 bases left in between. The CDR3 extends over 14 amino acids.

This clonotype showed up many times. The J gene is TRBJ2-7, the V gene TRBV12-3 or TRBV12-4, with D perhaps TRBD1 (5 bases). Trimming left V 7 bases short and J 4 bases short, with 11 bases between. There are 12 residues in the CDR3. CDR3 protein: CASTLQGYEQYF. DNA of the CDR3: TGTGCCAGCACCCTTCAGGGTTACGAGCAGTACTTC.

There are many counts of this clonotype. The chain combines TRBV7-3 with TRBJ1-1; tentative D call: TRBD1 (6 bases). Germline CDR1 SGHTA, CDR2 FQGTGA. Between the trimmed V and J ends, which lost 2 bases and 2 bases, there was a span of 9 bases. This CDR3 is 14 amino acids long. The CDR3 bases are TGTGCCAGCAGCTTATCAGGGGCCAACACTGAAGCTTTCTTT. Translating gives CASSLSGANTEAFF.

On this clonotype: Since a much larger clone is just one base distant, this may be a read error. The conserved phenylalanine or tryptophan is not found at the CDR3 terminus, so this likely reflects a read error. CDR3 bases: TGTGCCACCAGACCCACAGCCGGGACTAAAATGCTTTCCAACACCGGGGAGCTGTTTCTT. This translates into CATRPTAGTKMLSNTGELFL. The gene calls are TRBV15 and TRBJ2-2, with 7 bases that match TRBD2. Germline V gives CDR1 LNHNV, CDR2 YYDKDF (reference sequence). Trimming took 6 bases from V and 2 from J; bases not matched to a gene: 21. The CDR3 has 20 amino acids.

The genes are TRBV7-2 and TRBJ2-3; possibly TRBD2 for D (5 bases). From germline, CDR1 is SGHTA and CDR2 FQGNSA. With 7 bases removed from V and 2 bases from J, the gap between germline ends came to 16 bases. The CDR3 length is 15 residues. CDR3 amino acids: CASKARGRDTDTQYF. DNA of the CDR3: TGTGCCAGCAAGGCTCGTGGCCGGGACACAGATACGCAGTATTTT.

This clonotype was found many times. This sequence joins TRBV18 and TRBJ1-6; TRBD1 agrees at 11 bases. The germline V gene encodes CDR1 KGHSH and CDR2 LQKENI. V lost 3 bases and J lost 9; bases outside the gene matches: 1. There are 14 residues in the CDR3. CDR3 protein: CASSPGQGGSPLHF. As DNA, the CDR3 is TGTGCCAGCTCACCGGGACAGGGGGGTTCACCCCTCCACTTT. The full variable domain, rest sourced from reference TRBV18 and TRBJ1-6, is NAGVMQNPRHLVRRRGQEARLRCSPMKGHSHVYWYRQLPEEGLKFMVYLQKENIIDESGMPKERFSAEFPKEGPSILRIQQVVRGDSAAYFCASSPGQGGSPLHFGNGTRLTVT.

This clonotype was seen a handful of times. The CDR3 region is CASSERVQGALYGYTF. The DNA for the CDR3 is TGTGCCAGCAGCGAAAGGGTTCAGGGGGCGCTTTATGGCTACACCTTC. The chain recombines TRBV6-1 with TRBJ1-2, with TRBD1 matching 8 bases. The CDR3 has 16 residues. V gave up 6 bases and J gave up 5 bases; unmatched junction bases: 14. Per germline, CDR1 MNHNS and CDR2 SASEGT.

The rearrangement uses TRBV20-1 and TRBJ2-7, with D possibly TRBD1 on 6 matching bases. V lost 0 bases, J lost 5 bases, and 26 bases lay in between. Looked up from germline, CDR1 is DFQATT and CDR2 is SNEGSKA (reference sequence). This CDR3 comprises 18 residues. CDR3 sequence reads: CSARDTVRRVVGGDEQYF. In nucleotides, the CDR3 is TGCAGTGCTAGAGATACAGTACGCAGGGTGGTAGGGGGAGACGAGCAGTACTTC.

In this sample, this clonotype turned up a few times. The chain combines TRBV12-5 with TRBJ1-2; D is unclear. The CDR3 is 15 amino acids. The germline CDR1 and CDR2 sequences are LGHNT and FRNRAP. V was clipped by 2 bases and J by 8 bases, with 18 bases between them. As DNA, the CDR3 is TGTGCTAGTGGTTTGACCGGGTTCCCCCCCGGCGGCTACACCTTC. It specifies CASGLTGFPPGGYTF.

This clonotype was detected only a few times. V is TRBV29-1 and J is TRBJ1-2, with D uncertain. Germline CDR1 and CDR2: SQVTM and ANQGSEA. This CDR3 region has 13 residues. Trimming stripped 3 bases from V and 2 bases from J, with 10 bases between. CDR3 region: CSVDRGGNYGYTF. The CDR3 DNA reads TGCAGCGTTGACCGGGGAGGGAACTATGGCTACACCTTC.

This clonotype was seen at least ten times. Here the CDR3 reads CASSQESGSTDTQYF. The CDR3 nucleotides read TGCGCCAGCAGCCAAGAGAGCGGGAGCACAGATACGCAGTATTTT. The chain carries TRBV4-1 and TRBJ2-3; D may be TRBD2 (6 bases). In germline, CDR1 is MGHRA, CDR2 YSYEKL. This CDR3 has 15 amino acids. The V end was cut by 0 bases, the J end by 0 bases, with 7 bases between.

This clonotype was detected only a few times. The chain couples TRBV28 to TRBJ2-3; weak D call: TRBD2 (6 bases). Germline V gives CDR1 MDHEN, CDR2 SYDVKM. CDR3 size: 16 residues. The V and J ends lost 5 bases and 0 bases respectively, with 15 bases between them. The chain's CDR3 is CASSTHLAVSTDTQYF. The CDR3 nucleotides read TGTGCCAGCAGTACCCACTTAGCGGTGAGCACAGATACGCAGTATTTT.

This clonotype was counted between two and nine times. The rearrangement links TRBV23-1 to TRBJ2-7, with D possibly being TRBD1 (5 bases). TRBV23-1 is an ORF, and what it does is uncertain. The CDR3 extends over 16 amino acids. V was clipped by 2 bases and J by 2 bases, with 16 bases between them. The CDR3 DNA reads TGCGCCAGCAGTCAACCATGGCCAGGGTACACCTACGAGCAGTACTTC. Amino acid sequence: CASSQPWPGYTYEQYF.

V usage is TRBV10-3 and J usage is TRBJ1-1; D is uncertain. Between the trimmed V and J ends, which lost 5 bases and 1 base, there was a span of 17 bases. Germline V gene data show CDR1 as ENHRY and CDR2 as SYGVKD. The CDR3 is 16 amino acids. CDR3 nucleotides: TGTGCCATCAGTTCGTTTGGGGAAAAAACGAACACTGAAGCTTTCTTT. It translates to CAISSFGEKTNTEAFF.

The rearrangement uses TRBV12-5 and TRBJ2-3; D unclear. CDR1 and CDR2 (germline): LGHNT, FRNRAP. Between the trimmed V and J ends, which lost 5 bases and 5 bases, there was a span of 14 bases. This CDR3 region has 14 residues. The CDR3 sequence: CASGILPLEDTQYF. The CDR3 coding sequence is TGTGCTAGTGGTATCCTACCTCTGGAAGATACGCAGTATTTT. Using reference TRBV12-5 and TRBJ2-3 for the parts outside the CDR3, the full variable domain is DARVTQTPRHKVTEMGQEVTMRCQPILGHNTVFWYRQTMMQGLELLAYFRNRAPLDDSGMPKDRFSAEMPDATLATLKIQPSEPRDSAVYFCASGILPLEDTQYFGPGTRLTVL.

The sample holds many counts of this clonotype. The genes are TRBV29-1 and TRBJ2-7, with 9 bases fitting TRBD1. The CDR3 loop spans 13 amino acids. V was clipped by 6 bases and J by 3 bases; unmatched bases: 6. Germline assignment: CDR1 SQVTM and CDR2 ANQGSEA. CDR3 residues: CSVRETGGYEQYF. CDR3 in DNA: TGCAGCGTCAGGGAGACAGGGGGCTACGAGCAGTACTTC.

This clonotype was recorded many times. The V gene is TRBV6-5, the J gene TRBJ2-1, with D unresolved. CDR1 and CDR2 (germline): MNHEY, SVGAGI. The ends were cut back, 2 bases at V and 7 bases at J, with 9 bases in the middle. This CDR3 comprises 13 residues. CDR3 sequence: CASSYAPVNEQFF. Written as DNA, the CDR3 is TGTGCCAGCAGTTACGCCCCTGTTAATGAGCAGTTCTTC.

This clonotype was observed many times. This sequence joins TRBV27 and TRBJ2-7; possibly TRBD1 or TRBD2 for D (5 bases each). V lost 4 bases and J 8 bases, leaving 18 bases between the germline ends. The germline CDR1 and CDR2 sequences are MNHEY and SMNVEV (reference sequence). This CDR3 has 14 amino acids. For the CDR3, the DNA is TGTGCCAGCAGTTCCTCATATGGGACGGCTAAGCAGTACTTC. Its protein is CASSSSYGTAKQYF.

This chain joins TRBV7-6 and TRBJ2-7; TRBD1 might be the D (6 bases). Germline assignment: CDR1 SGHVS and CDR2 FNYEAQ. The V end lost 2 bases, the J end lost 5 bases, and 10 bases lay between the germline ends. This CDR3 has 13 residues. The CDR3 nucleotides are TGTGCCAGCAGCTTAAACAGGGATAACGAGCAGTACTTC. It specifies CASSLNRDNEQYF.